A selection of T cell receptor beta chains follows, all from one sample in a study of T cells after posttransplantation cyclophosphamide. The repertoire was sequenced with immunoSEQ multiplex PCR; TCRdb's copy has only in-frame clones and lacks some. The sample records fewer than 10,000 clones, approximately 81% being singletons. The sample consisted of PBMCs, taken after allogeneic stem cell transplant with posttransplant cyclophosphamide. These receptors were taken from a female patient aged 40-50 years who received an allogeneic stem cell transplant from an unrelated donor, was CMV-positive, and had no GVHD. The graft donor may have given rise to some T cells. CDR3s include the opening cysteine and the closing phenylalanine or tryptophan. A D gene is named only where the DNA matches it firmly. Rows may omit the clone size; those that give it use once, few, many or a size class.

clone_size | j_call | v_call | cdr3_length | d_call | cdr3_nt | cdr3_aa
. | TRBJ1-1 | TRBV7-2 | 14 | TRBD1 | TGTGCCAGCCTACGGGACAGGGCGATGACTGAAGCTTTCTTT | CASLRDRAMTEAFF
. | TRBJ2-1 | TRBV7-2 | 10 | . | TGTGCCAGCAGCTTGACTACCCTGTTCTTC | CASSLTTLFF
. | TRBJ1-5 | TRBV18 | 16 | TRBD1 | TGTGCCAGCTCACCACAGACAGGACAGGGGAATCAGCCCCAGCATTTT | CASSPQTGQGNQPQHF
. | TRBJ2-4 | TRBV7-2 | 15 | TRBD1 | TGTGCCAGCAGCTTAGGGGCAGGGGGCGTAGACATTCAGTACTTC | CASSLGAGGVDIQYF
. | TRBJ1-2 | TRBV19 | 15 | . | TGTGCCAGTAGGGCCGATGGGACGGGGGTTTATGGCTACACCTTC | CASRADGTGVYGYTF
. | TRBJ2-3 | TRBV13 | 16 | TRBD2 | TGTGCCAGCAGCGGGACTAGCGGGGGGGGCACAGATACGCAGTATTTT | CASSGTSGGGTDTQYF
. | TRBJ1-6 | TRBV4-3 | 14 | . | TGCGCCAGCAGCCAATCTCAGGGGAATTCACCCCTCCACTTT | CASSQSQGNSPLHF
once | TRBJ2-1 | TRBV7-8 | 15 | . | TGTGCCAGCAGCTTATTCAGGGTGCCCTACAATGAGCAGTTCTTC | CASSLFRVPYNEQFF
. | TRBJ1-6 | TRBV4-1 | 18 | TRBD1 | TGCGCCAGCAGCCAAGATAGGGACAGAAGCTCCTATAATTCACCCCTCCACTTT | CASSQDRDRSSYNSPLHF
. | TRBJ2-4 | TRBV7-9 | 15 | . | TGTGCCAGCAGCCCCTCGGGAGTTAAGTATGACATTCAGTACTTC | CASSPSGVKYDIQYF